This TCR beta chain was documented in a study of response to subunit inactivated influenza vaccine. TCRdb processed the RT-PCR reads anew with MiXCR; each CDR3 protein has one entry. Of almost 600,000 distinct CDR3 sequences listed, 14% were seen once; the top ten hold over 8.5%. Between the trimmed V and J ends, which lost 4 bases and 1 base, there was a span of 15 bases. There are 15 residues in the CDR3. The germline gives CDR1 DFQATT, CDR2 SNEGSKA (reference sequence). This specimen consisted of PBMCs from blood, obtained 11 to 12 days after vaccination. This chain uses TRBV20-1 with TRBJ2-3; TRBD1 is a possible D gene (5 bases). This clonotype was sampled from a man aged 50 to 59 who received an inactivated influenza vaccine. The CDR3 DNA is TGCAGTGCTATGGCGCTGCAGGGTGGCACAGATACGCAGTATTTT. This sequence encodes CSAMALQGGTDTQYF.